These 5 T cell receptor beta chains were all obtained from the same sample, sequenced in a study of cytomegalovirus exposure and HLA in healthy donors. A multiplex PCR was run with 60 Vbeta primers and 13 Jbeta primers. The assay was immunoSEQ multiplex PCR, and TCRdb's table has in-frame clones only and misses some. The sample includes around 140,000 clones, around 80% of them seen just once. The sequenced material came from PBMCs. These receptors were obtained from a female donor in good health and CMV-seropositive.

The V gene is TRBV18, the J gene TRBJ2-2; tentative D call: TRBD2 (5 bases). The germline gives CDR1 KGHSH, CDR2 LQKENI. The V end was cut by 1 base, the J end by 1 base, with 10 bases between. This CDR3 region has 16 residues. CDR3 in amino acids: CASSPLLARNTGELFF. CDR3 nucleotides: TGTGCCAGCTCACCACTCCTAGCCCGGAACACCGGGGAGCTGTTTTTT.

The chain couples TRBV2 to TRBJ1-1, with unresolved D. The ends were cut back, 8 bases at V and 0 bases at J, with 10 bases in the middle. The CDR3 spans 13 residues. The germline V gene has CDR1 SNHLY and CDR2 FYNNEI. CDR3: CASGQNMNTEAFF. For the CDR3, the DNA is TGTGCCAGCGGGCAAAACATGAACACTGAAGCTTTCTTT.

The sample holds a few counts of this clone. The genes are TRBV6-1 and TRBJ2-7; 11 positions agree with TRBD1. CDR3 length: 14 amino acids. V lost 6 bases and J lost 7; bases outside the gene matches: 8. In germline, CDR1 is MNHNS, CDR2 SASEGT. CDR3 protein: CASSKDRGRGEQYF. CDR3 bases: TGTGCCAGCAGCAAGGACAGGGGGCGCGGGGAGCAGTACTTC.

The rearrangement links TRBV6-1 to TRBJ2-1; D is possibly TRBD2 (6 bases). Germline values: CDR1 MNHNS, CDR2 SASEGT. This CDR3 spans 11 amino acids. V lost 6 bases and J 12 bases, leaving 12 bases between the germline ends. This CDR3 reads CASRLLGGQFF. The DNA for the CDR3 is TGTGCCAGCAGGCTTCTGGGGGGGCAGTTCTTC.

The sample holds one count of this clone. The chain employs TRBV10-1 and TRBJ1-3; the D is unclear. Deletions cut 4 bases from V and 2 bases from J, with 6 bases between. CDR1 WNHNN and CDR2 SYGVQD come from the germline V gene (reference sequence). This CDR3 is built from 13 residues. In nucleotides, the CDR3 is TGCGCCAGCAGTGCCGGAGCTGGAAACACCATATATTTT. Amino acid sequence: CASSAGAGNTIYF.